These 2 T cell receptor beta chains came from one sample sequenced in a study of T-cell reconstitution after alpha-beta-depleted transplantation in children. Unique molecular identifiers were used in preparing the TCRbeta library. From the PCR reads, TCRdb called clonotypes with MiXCR, one entry per CDR3 protein. Of 200,000 to 250,000 distinct CDR3 sequences detected, roughly 26% appear once; the ten largest clones hold about 2.6%. The sample was PBMCs, taken before TCRalphabeta/CD19-depleted stem cell transplant. The origin of the receptors is a girl aged 2 to 9 with Fanconi anemia, due to receive a stem cell transplant.

This clonotype was seen a handful of times. CDR3 protein: CATSDSRRIYEQYF. CDR3 in DNA: TGTGCCACCAGTGATTCAAGAAGAATCTACGAGCAGTACTTC. The chain uses TRBV24-1 and TRBJ2-7, with D unclear. Trimming shortened V by 2 bases and J by 3 bases, and 10 bases separated the two germline ends. Germline values: CDR1 KGHDR, CDR2 SFDVKD. The CDR3 contains 14 residues.

This clonotype was observed a handful of times. V usage is TRBV20-1 and J usage is TRBJ1-2; TRBD1 is a possible D gene (6 bases). Trimming removed 3 bases from V and 6 bases from J, with 11 bases in between. CDR3 length: 12 amino acids. Looked up from germline, CDR1 is DFQATT and CDR2 is SNEGSKA (reference sequence). The CDR3 spells CSASPYRDGYTF. The CDR3 nucleotides read TGCAGTGCTAGTCCATACAGGGATGGCTACACCTTC.